This T cell receptor (beta chain) derives from a study of STAT3 mutations in large granular lymphocyte leukemia. Regarding this clone: The antigen remains undetermined.

The germline V gene has CDR1 SGHDN and CDR2 FVKESK. Trimming shortened V by 5 bases and J by 3 bases, and 5 bases separated the two germline ends. This CDR3 contains 11 residues. TCRbeta libraries averaged around 39,000 productive templates per sample. Assay used: immunoSEQ multiplex PCR; TCRdb lists only in-frame clones, some missing. This sample has 17,000 or so clones; around 93% occur once, and the top ten carry just under 45%. General study results and limits: In T-cell large granular lymphocyte leukemia, about half of patients showed multiple immunodominant subclonotypes. All newly emerging clones after therapy were STAT3 wild type. Differing intervals and regimens complicate linking therapy response to clone burden. In several patients, dominant TCR clone burden exceeded STAT3 mutant burden.

The sample comprised peripheral blood mononuclear cells. The TCR was taken from a man aged 55 to 70 with T-cell large granular lymphocyte leukemia. Some clones in this sample may be carry-over from other donors' samples. The chain employs TRBV14 and TRBJ2-7; the D is unclear. The DNA for the CDR3 is TGTGCCAGCAGCTCCCACTACGAGCAGTACTTC. It specifies CASSSHYEQYF.